This TCR beta chain stems from a study of blood T cell repertoires in COVID-19. Study-wide background: From T cells, B-cell-depleted T cells, or PBMCs came the material, which was cDNA or gDNA.

Clones were read by immunoSEQ multiplex PCR, and TCRdb kept only the in-frame ones, dropping some. The sample records approximately 150,000 clones, around 90% being singletons. Between the trimmed V and J ends, which lost 4 bases and 3 bases, there was a span of 10 bases. The length of the CDR3 is 13 residues. Per the germline V gene, CDR1 is SEHNR and CDR2 is FQNEAQ (reference sequence). This TCR derives from a human donor in a cohort sampled during active COVID-19. Sequences were obtained from peripheral blood. The chain couples TRBV7-9 to TRBJ2-7; D not resolved. CDR3 DNA sequence: TGTGCCAGCAGCTCGTCTCCCCTCTACGAGCAGTACTTC. Translated, it gives CASSSSPLYEQYF.